The 14 T cell receptor beta chains in this list originate from one sample, sequenced in a study of a mutant IDH1 vaccine in newly diagnosed glioma. These receptors have no known antigen. TCRdb's table, derived via immunoSEQ multiplex PCR, lists solely in-frame clones and lacks some. The data contain just under 70,000 clones, 84% of them singletons. The time point: week 35, safety follow-up. Each dose delivered 300 ug of mutant IDH1 20-mer peptide subcutaneously with imiquimod. This sample comprised PBMCs, obtained from a glioma patient whose treatment included an IDH1 peptide vaccine. The origin of the receptors is a man between 18 and 35 years old with glioma.

This clone showed up just once. In DNA form, the CDR3 reads TGCGCCAGCAGCTTCGGACCCCGGACCTCTGGAAACACCATATATTTT. This sequence encodes CASSFGPRTSGNTIYF. The chain recombines TRBV5-1 with TRBJ1-3; D unresolved. Germline V gene data show CDR1 as SGHRS and CDR2 as YFSETQ. V was cut by 2 bases and J by 0 bases, with 12 bases left in between. The CDR3 loop spans 16 amino acids.

The rearrangement uses TRBV27 and TRBJ2-7; D perhaps matches TRBD2 (5 bases). CDR1 and CDR2 from the germline V gene are MNHEY and SMNVEV (reference sequence). Trimming left V 8 bases short and J 3 bases short, with 11 bases between. The CDR3 is 12 amino acids. The CDR3 loop is CASRGSYYEQYF. CDR3 bases: TGTGCCAGCCGGGGTTCCTACTACGAGCAGTACTTC.

This chain connects TRBV6-1 to TRBJ2-3, with D tentatively TRBD1 or TRBD2 (5 bases each). V was cut by 8 bases and J by 5 bases, with 17 bases left in between. From germline, CDR1 is MNHNS and CDR2 SASEGT. The CDR3 loop spans 14 amino acids. CDR3 bases: TGTGCCAGCCTCAATGGGGGTTTCGGAGATACGCAGTATTTT. Translation: CASLNGGFGDTQYF.

This chain uses TRBV28 with TRBJ1-5; no clear D gene. The CDR3 extends over 12 amino acids. With 2 bases removed from V and 4 bases from J, the gap between germline ends came to 3 bases. Germline lookup yields CDR1 MDHEN and CDR2 SYDVKM. CDR3 region: CASSLLNQPQHF. CDR3 sequence (DNA): TGTGCCAGCAGTTTACTGAATCAGCCCCAGCATTTT.

The rearrangement joins TRBV19 to TRBJ2-3; 10 positions agree with TRBD1. The CDR3 consists of 14 residues. V was pared by 10 bases and J by 6 bases, with 10 bases of the junction left unmatched. Germline V gene sequence: CDR1 LNHDA, CDR2 SQIVND (reference sequence). The CDR3 DNA follows: TGTGCCACTAAAAGGGGACAGGGGACCGATACGCAGTATTTT. It specifies CATKRGQGTDTQYF.

This rearrangement joins TRBV9 to TRBJ2-7; 8 nucleotides match TRBD1. CDR3 length: 14 residues. V dropped 2 bases and J dropped 4; count of bases not matched to a gene: 5. Per the germline V gene, CDR1 is SGDLS and CDR2 is YYNGEE. CDR3: CASSVGQGFYEQYF. The CDR3 DNA sequence: TGTGCCAGCAGCGTCGGACAGGGATTTTACGAGCAGTACTTC. Together with reference TRBV9 and TRBJ2-7, the CDR3 gives the full variable domain: DSGVTQTPKHLITATGQRVTLRCSPRSGDLSVYWYQQSLDQGLQFLIQYYNGEERAKGNILERFSAQQFPDLHSELNLSSLELGDSALYFCASSVGQGFYEQYFGPGTRLTVT.

The V and J genes are TRBV27 and TRBJ2-7; TRBD2 matches 7 bases. The V segment lost 8 bases and the J segment 5 bases; nucleotides outside the gene matches: 12. There are 14 residues in the CDR3. Germline CDR1 MNHEY, CDR2 SMNVEV (reference sequence). The CDR3 is CASGRALGLDEQYF. CDR3 sequence (DNA): TGTGCCAGCGGGAGGGCCCTAGGATTGGACGAGCAGTACTTC.

For the CDR3, the DNA is TGTGCCACTGCGGACAGCTCCTACAATGAGCAGTTCTTC. This codes for CATADSSYNEQFF. This rearrangement joins TRBV19 to TRBJ2-1, with TRBD1 as a possible D gene (6 bases). V was shortened by 10 bases and J by 0 bases, with 10 bases between the two germline ends. CDR1 and CDR2 from the germline V gene are LNHDA and SQIVND (reference sequence). The CDR3 consists of 13 residues.

The V gene is TRBV4-3, the J gene TRBJ1-2; D uncertain. Germline values: CDR1 LGHNA, CDR2 YSLEER. Trimming stripped 4 bases from V and 0 bases from J, with 9 bases between. The CDR3 runs 14 residues. CDR3 in amino acids: CASSPRETNYGYTF. CDR3 DNA: TGCGCCAGCAGCCCGAGGGAGACTAACTATGGCTACACCTTC.

V gene TRBV6-6 combines with J gene TRBJ1-2; a weak D match, TRBD1 (6 bases). This CDR3 comprises 12 residues. Germline CDR1 MNHNY, CDR2 SVGAGI (reference sequence). V dropped 5 bases and J dropped 6 bases, with 10 bases sitting between them. Here the CDR3 DNA reads TGTGCCAGCAGTATAGGGGGAAATGGCTACACCTTC. Amino acids: CASSIGGNGYTF.

The chain carries TRBV6-5 and TRBJ1-2, with D tentatively TRBD1 (6 bases). The germline gives CDR1 MNHEY, CDR2 SVGAGI. This CDR3 is built from 14 residues. The germline V and J ends were trimmed by 6 bases and 1 base, with 12 bases remaining between them. CDR3 DNA: TGTGCCAGCAGCTTGACAGGAGTTAACTATGGCTACACCTTC. Protein: CASSLTGVNYGYTF.

This chain uses TRBV2 with TRBJ2-1; 7 bases fit TRBD2. The germline V gene encodes CDR1 SNHLY and CDR2 FYNNEI. CDR3 length: 11 amino acids. V dropped 8 bases and J dropped 8; count of bases not matched to a gene: 3. CDR3 sequence: CASEAGDEQFF. CDR3 nucleotides: TGTGCCAGCGAGGCGGGGGATGAGCAGTTCTTC.

The chain uses TRBV5-1 and TRBJ1-4; TRBD1 might be the D (6 bases). V gave up 2 bases and J gave up 8 bases, with 13 bases separating them. Germline loops: CDR1 SGHRS, CDR2 YFSETQ. CDR3 length: 14 amino acids. CDR3 DNA sequence: TGCGCCAGCAGCTTCACAGGGAATGAAGAAAAACTGTTTTTT. It is translated as CASSFTGNEEKLFF.

A note on this clone: One end of the junction does not line up with germline, which may come from a read error. This chain links TRBV13 with TRBJ2-3; no reliable D call. This CDR3 has 12 residues. Germline loops: CDR1 PRHDT, CDR2 FYEKMQ (reference sequence). Here the CDR3 reads CASSLEPLLPRF. The CDR3 DNA follows: TGTGCCAGCAGCTTAGAGCCCCTTCTCCCCCGCTTT.